Listed below are T cell receptor beta chains from one sample, sequenced in a study of regulatory dendritic cells for organ transplantation. This table comes from immunoSEQ multiplex PCR, and its TCRdb copy is limited to in-frame clones, with some not included. The table includes 28,000 or so clones, around 80% detected once. Sequences were obtained from naive CD4+ T cells from blood. The receptor source for this set is a human donor in good health. Each CDR3 is given with its conserved first and last residue. The order of the fields is V gene, J gene, D gene, clone size, CDR3 DNA, CDR3 protein. A D gene is named only where the DNA matches it firmly. The size of a clone is reported for some rows only, either as once, few or many, or as a class for expanded clones.

TRBV7-3,TRBJ2-1,TRBD2,NA,TGTGCCAGCAGTCGCACTAGCGGGGGTTTCAATGAGCAGTTCTTC,CASSRTSGGFNEQFF
TRBV5-6,TRBJ1-2,TRBD1,NA,TGTGCCAGCAGCTTCGACAGGGGGCAGGCTGGCTACACCTTC,CASSFDRGQAGYTF
TRBV6-5,TRBJ2-3,NA,NA,TGTGCCAGCAGTTCGGGACTTAGCACAGATACGCAGTATTTT,CASSSGLSTDTQYF
TRBV27,TRBJ1-5,NA,NA,TGTGCCAGCAGACTTAACAGGGCGGGCAATCAGCCCCAGCATTTT,CASRLNRAGNQPQHF
TRBV7-9,TRBJ2-3,NA,NA,TGTGCCAGCAGCTTGCAAGGGGGCACAGATACGCAGTATTTT,CASSLQGGTDTQYF
TRBV6-5,TRBJ1-6,TRBD1,once,TGTGCCAGCAGTTACTCGGGACAGGCAGTTTCACCCCTCCACTTT,CASSYSGQAVSPLHF
TRBV9,TRBJ1-1,NA,few,TGTGCCAGCAGCGTAGGAAGGGGATGGAACACTGAAGCTTTCTTT,CASSVGRGWNTEAFF
TRBV11-2,TRBJ2-5,NA,NA,TGTGCCAGCAGCTTAGGACGGACCAGCCGGGGGACCCAGTACTTC,CASSLGRTSRGTQYF
TRBV5-4,TRBJ2-7,NA,NA,TGTGCCAGCAGCTTGGGTGGAGGGGGCGCCTACGAGCAGTACTTC,CASSLGGGGAYEQYF
TRBV5-6,TRBJ1-2,NA,NA,TGTGCCAGCAGCTCCTTACAGACACGCAGTAACTATGGCTACACCTTC,CASSSLQTRSNYGYTF
TRBV6-1,TRBJ2-5,TRBD2,NA,TGTGCCAGCAGAGCGGGGGGGCCGGGAGAGACCCAGTACTTC,CASRAGGPGETQYF
TRBV7-2,TRBJ2-5,TRBD2,NA,TGTGCCAGCAGCAACAGCGGGGGTGGAGAGACCCAGTACTTC,CASSNSGGGETQYF
TRBV6-5,TRBJ2-7,TRBD2,once,TGTGCCAGCAGTTACAGACTAGCGCGGTCCTACGAGCAGTACTTC,CASSYRLARSYEQYF
TRBV5-1,TRBJ2-1,TRBD2,NA,TGCGCCAGCAGTTTTTCGATAGGGACTAGCGGTATGGATGAGCAGTTCTTC,CASSFSIGTSGMDEQFF
TRBV18,TRBJ1-2,TRBD1,NA,TGTGCCAGCTCACAGGGGGCCAACTATGGCTACACCTTC,CASSQGANYGYTF
TRBV5-4,TRBJ2-7,NA,NA,TGTGCCAGCAGCTCTTACGGCAGGGTCAACGAGCAGTACTTC,CASSSYGRVNEQYF
TRBV9,TRBJ1-2,TRBD1,NA,TGTGCCAGCAGCGCCATGACAGGGACGACGAAGTACACCTTC,CASSAMTGTTKYTF
TRBV11-3,TRBJ2-1,TRBD2,NA,TGTGCCAGCAGCTTAGATCGCGGGAGTAGCGGGGGAAGCTCCTACAATGAGCAGTTCTTC,CASSLDRGSSGGSSYNEQFF
TRBV7-3,TRBJ2-3,NA,NA,TGTGCCAGCAGCGAGGTACCCCCTGGCGGGGAGACGAATACGCAGTATTTT,CASSEVPPGGETNTQYF